The TCR beta chain under discussion was sequenced for a study of blood T cell repertoires in COVID-19. Study-level information: Whether acute or convalescent, the COVID-19 samples came from the United States, Italy and Spain. T cells, B-cell-depleted T cells, or PBMCs provided the cDNA or gDNA that served as material.

Trimming stripped 6 bases from V and 2 bases from J, with 7 bases between. This CDR3 comprises 13 residues. From germline, CDR1 is MNHEY and CDR2 SVGAGI. Adults between about 18 and 95 years of age took part from 20 to 25 US areas. Authors' data handling: Reference gene primer amplification gave estimated nucleated cell counts. Repertoires were generated with immunoSEQ multiplex PCR, while TCRdb's copy carries only in-frame clones and drops some. V, J and clone size reflect that table, while D and trimming were determined from the DNA. The sample carries 250,000 to 300,000 clones, approximately 90% recorded once.

This clonotype was obtained from a woman between 35 and 50 years old with acute COVID-19. Sample: PBMCs or T cells enriched from blood (not recorded which). The rearrangement links TRBV6-5 to TRBJ1-4; D is unresolved. CDR3 residues: CASSRLTNEKLFF. CDR3 nucleotide sequence: TGTGCCAGCAGCCGACTGACTAATGAAAAACTGTTTTTT.